This TCR beta chain was documented in a study of T cell repertoires in cytomegalovirus infection. Study-level information: In the study, CMV epitopes included recently identified HLA-C-restricted and well-studied HLA-B-restricted ones. Both a matching HLA type and CMV infection were indicated by public TCR beta signatures. Study-wide results and caveats: Totalled public TCR beta family frequency picked out people who carried CMV plus the relevant HLA.

TCRdb called the reads again in MiXCR, with one record for every CDR3 protein. Of roughly 200,000 distinct CDR3 sequences in the sample, 38% were seen once. The V gene's germline CDR1 is LNHNV and CDR2 YYDKDF (reference sequence). With 5 bases removed from V and 6 bases from J, the gap between germline ends came to 11 bases. The CDR3 has 12 amino acids. This clonotype came up many times. What it binds is not known. The input for sequencing was CD8+ T cells from cultured PBMCs, taken from culture after CMV antigen stimulation. The receptor was derived from a human donor in good health (CMV status not recorded). Some clones in this sample may be carry-over from other donors' samples. The chain joins TRBV15 to TRBJ2-7; D is undetermined. Written as DNA, the CDR3 is TGTGCCACCAGCTTCCCTACCGGCGAGCAGTACTTC. Translating gives CATSFPTGEQYF. The full variable domain, completed using reference TRBV15 and TRBJ2-7, is DAMVIQNPRYQVTQFGKPVTLSCSQTLNHNVMYWYQQKSSQAPKLLFHYYDKDFNNEADTPDNFQSRRPNTSFCFLDIRSPGLGDTAMYLCATSFPTGEQYFGPGTRLTVT.